Listed here are 11 T cell receptor beta chains from one sample, sequenced in a study of cytomegalovirus exposure and HLA in healthy donors. PCR used 60 Vbeta primers and 13 Jbeta primers. Produced via immunoSEQ multiplex PCR; TCRdb's table is partial and in-frame only. The sample holds approximately 180,000 clones, 81% seen once. The sample was PBMCs. The receptor set was obtained from a woman aged 18-29 years in good health and CMV-seropositive.

V gene TRBV2 combines with J gene TRBJ2-3; 11 bases match TRBD2. Germline V lookup: CDR1 SNHLY, CDR2 FYNNEI. Trimming removed 2 bases from V and 8 bases from J; junction bases left unmatched: 3. This CDR3 spans 14 amino acids. CDR3 sequence (DNA): TGTGCCAGCAGTGAAAATAGCGGGGGGGGTACGCAGTATTTT. As protein: CASSENSGGGTQYF.

The gene calls are TRBV5-4 and TRBJ1-1; the D is unclear. With 4 bases removed from V and 3 bases from J, the gap between germline ends came to 13 bases. The CDR3 is 14 residues long. Per germline, CDR1 SGHNT and CDR2 YYREEE (reference sequence). The CDR3 region has the DNA TGTGCCAGCAGCCCCCCGTCCGGGGACACTGAAGCTTTCTTT. This codes for CASSPPSGDTEAFF.

The gene calls are TRBV5-8 and TRBJ1-1, with TRBD1 matching over 7 bases. Germline CDR1 is SGHTS and CDR2 is YDEGEE. V lost 3 bases and J lost 0; bases outside the gene matches: 2. The CDR3 runs to 14 residues. The CDR3 reads CASSWGQLNTEAFF. The DNA of the CDR3 is TGTGCCAGCAGCTGGGGACAGTTGAACACTGAAGCTTTCTTT.

The chain carries TRBV7-6 and TRBJ1-3; TRBD1 matches 9 bases. This CDR3 has 15 amino acids. Trimming took 7 bases from V and 2 from J; bases not matched to a gene: 6. The germline gives CDR1 SGHVS, CDR2 FNYEAQ. CDR3 bases: TGTGCCAGCACCTTGGGACAGGGCCCTGGAAACACCATATATTTT. It yields the protein CASTLGQGPGNTIYF.

The genes are TRBV6-1 and TRBJ1-1, with D perhaps TRBD1 (5 bases). Between the trimmed V and J ends, which lost 7 bases and 0 bases, there was a span of 12 bases. The CDR3 has 14 residues. CDR1 and CDR2 (germline): MNHNS, SASEGT. The DNA of the CDR3 is TGTGCCAGCAAGACAGAAGCTATGAACACTGAAGCTTTCTTT. This codes for CASKTEAMNTEAFF.

This sequence joins TRBV6-1 and TRBJ1-1; D is uncertain. Trimming removed 2 bases from V and 5 bases from J, with 12 bases in between. In germline, CDR1 is MNHNS, CDR2 SASEGT. The CDR3 runs to 14 residues. The CDR3 DNA follows: TGTGCCAGCAGTGAAAGAAGGGCGGGGACTGAAGCTTTCTTT. Protein product: CASSERRAGTEAFF.

The chain recombines TRBV11-2 with TRBJ2-7, with a weak D call TRBD1 (5 bases). Deletions cut 5 bases from V and 1 base from J, with 15 bases between. This CDR3 region has 15 residues. The germline gives CDR1 SGHAT, CDR2 FQNNGV. CDR3 in amino acids: CASSPNPQGSYEQYF. The DNA for the CDR3 is TGTGCCAGCAGCCCCAACCCCCAGGGTTCCTACGAGCAGTACTTC.

This chain joins TRBV4-2 and TRBJ2-2; 10 bases align to TRBD2. The trim removed 0 bases at V and 3 bases at J, leaving 4 bases unmatched. CDR1 is LGHNA and CDR2 is YNFKEQ in the germline V gene. The CDR3 is made up of 17 amino acids. The CDR3: CASSQEPAGGDTGELFF. CDR3 in DNA: TGTGCCAGCAGCCAAGAACCAGCGGGGGGGGACACCGGGGAGCTGTTTTTT.

This chain connects TRBV6-6 to TRBJ1-5, with 10 bases fitting TRBD1. Germline V lookup: CDR1 MNHNY, CDR2 SVGAGI (reference sequence). Trimming at V came to 4 bases and at J to 6 bases, leaving 6 bases not matched to a gene. The CDR3 has 15 residues. The CDR3: CASSSRDRGLQPQHF. CDR3 DNA sequence: TGTGCCAGCAGTTCCCGGGACAGGGGACTTCAGCCCCAGCATTTT.

V gene TRBV9 combines with J gene TRBJ2-2; 7 nucleotides align to TRBD1. V lost 3 bases, J lost 4 bases, and 6 bases stayed unmatched. The CDR3 is made up of 15 amino acids. CDR1 and CDR2 (germline): SGDLS, YYNGEE. CDR3 region: CASSAQGQGTGELFF. The DNA of the CDR3 is TGTGCCAGCAGCGCACAGGGGCAGGGCACCGGGGAGCTGTTTTTT.

This sequence joins TRBV9 and TRBJ2-1, with D tentatively TRBD1 (5 bases). The CDR3 runs to 14 residues. From germline, CDR1 is SGDLS and CDR2 YYNGEE. With 0 bases removed from V and 5 bases from J, the gap between germline ends came to 9 bases. CDR3 amino acids: CASSVGSGHNEQFF. The CDR3, as DNA: TGTGCCAGCAGCGTAGGGTCAGGGCACAATGAGCAGTTCTTC.